The entry that follows covers one T cell receptor beta chain sequence. The CDR3 has 13 amino acids. The germline V gene has CDR1 KGHDR and CDR2 SFDVKD. Trimming cost V 9 bases and J 3 bases; bases outside gene matches: 3. These data belong to a study of blood T cell repertoires in COVID-19. Study-wide background: In each case, the material was cDNA or gDNA derived from T cells, B-cell-depleted T cells, or PBMCs.

Measured with immunoSEQ multiplex PCR; TCRdb has only the in-frame clones, and not every one. The sample contains fewer than 300,000 clones, approximately 85% of which appear only once. Source material: peripheral blood. The V call is TRBV24-1, the J call TRBJ2-1; TRBD1 matches at 8 bases. The clonotype originates from a man over 45 with active or convalescent COVID-19. The CDR3 loop is CATGTGLYNEQFF. In DNA, the CDR3 is TGTGCCACCGGGACAGGACTCTACAATGAGCAGTTCTTC.